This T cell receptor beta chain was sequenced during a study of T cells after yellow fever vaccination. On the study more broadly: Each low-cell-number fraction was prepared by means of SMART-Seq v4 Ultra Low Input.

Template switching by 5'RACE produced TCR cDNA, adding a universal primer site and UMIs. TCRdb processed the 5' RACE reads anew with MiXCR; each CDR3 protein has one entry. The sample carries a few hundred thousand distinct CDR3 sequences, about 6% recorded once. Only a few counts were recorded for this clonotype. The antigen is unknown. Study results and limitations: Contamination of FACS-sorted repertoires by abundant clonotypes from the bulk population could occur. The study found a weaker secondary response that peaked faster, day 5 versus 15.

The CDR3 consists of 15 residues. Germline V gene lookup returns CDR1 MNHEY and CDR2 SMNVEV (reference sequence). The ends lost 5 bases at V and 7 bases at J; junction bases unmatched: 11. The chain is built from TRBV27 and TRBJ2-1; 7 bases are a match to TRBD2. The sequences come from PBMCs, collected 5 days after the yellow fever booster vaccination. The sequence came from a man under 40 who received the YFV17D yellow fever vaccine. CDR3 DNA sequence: TGTGCCAGCAGTATTCGCCGGGGGGACGGGAATGAGCAGTTCTTC. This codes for CASSIRRGDGNEQFF.